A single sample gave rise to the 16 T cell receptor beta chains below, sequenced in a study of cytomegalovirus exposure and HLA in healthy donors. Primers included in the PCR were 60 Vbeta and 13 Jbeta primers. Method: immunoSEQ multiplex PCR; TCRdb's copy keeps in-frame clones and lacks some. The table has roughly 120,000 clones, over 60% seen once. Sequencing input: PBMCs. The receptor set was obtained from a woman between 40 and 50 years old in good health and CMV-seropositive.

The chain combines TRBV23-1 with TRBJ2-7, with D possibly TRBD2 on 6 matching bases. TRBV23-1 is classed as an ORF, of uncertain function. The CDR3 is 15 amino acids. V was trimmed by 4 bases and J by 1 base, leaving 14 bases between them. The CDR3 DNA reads TGCGCCAGCAGTCGGGCCAGGGACTTATCCTACGAGCAGTACTTC. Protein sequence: CASSRARDLSYEQYF.

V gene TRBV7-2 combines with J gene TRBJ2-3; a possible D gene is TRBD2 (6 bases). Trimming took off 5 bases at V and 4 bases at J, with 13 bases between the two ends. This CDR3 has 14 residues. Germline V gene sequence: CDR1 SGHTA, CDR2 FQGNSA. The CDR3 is CASSPGGVADTQYF. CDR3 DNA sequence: TGTGCCAGCAGCCCCGGGGGAGTCGCAGATACGCAGTATTTT.

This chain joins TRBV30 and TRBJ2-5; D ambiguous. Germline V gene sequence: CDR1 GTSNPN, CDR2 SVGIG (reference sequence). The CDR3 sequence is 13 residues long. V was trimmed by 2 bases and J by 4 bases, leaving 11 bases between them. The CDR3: CAWSRGLGETQYF. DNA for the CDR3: TGTGCCTGGAGTCGCGGTCTCGGAGAGACCCAGTACTTC.

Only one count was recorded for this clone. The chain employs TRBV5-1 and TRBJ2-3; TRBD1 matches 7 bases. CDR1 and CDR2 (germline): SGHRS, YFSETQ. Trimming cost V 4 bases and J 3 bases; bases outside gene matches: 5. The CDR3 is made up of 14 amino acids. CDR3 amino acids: CASSPSQGTDTQYF. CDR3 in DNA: TGCGCCAGCAGCCCTTCACAGGGGACAGATACGCAGTATTTT. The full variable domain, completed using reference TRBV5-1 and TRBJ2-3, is KAGVTQTPRYLIKTRGQQVTLSCSPISGHRSVSWYQQTPGQGLQFLFEYFSETQRNKGNFPGRFSGRQFSNSRSEMNVSTLELGDSALYLCASSPSQGTDTQYFGPGTRLTVL.

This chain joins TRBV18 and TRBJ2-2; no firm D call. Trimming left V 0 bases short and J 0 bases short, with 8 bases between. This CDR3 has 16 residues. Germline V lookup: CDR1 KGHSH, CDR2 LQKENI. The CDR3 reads CASSPPSTSNTGELFF. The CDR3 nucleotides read TGTGCCAGCTCACCACCAAGCACCTCGAACACCGGGGAGCTGTTTTTT.

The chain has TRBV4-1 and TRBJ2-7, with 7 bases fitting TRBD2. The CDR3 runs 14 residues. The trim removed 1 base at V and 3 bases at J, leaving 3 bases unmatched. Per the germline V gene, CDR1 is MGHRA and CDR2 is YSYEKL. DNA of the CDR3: TGCGCCAGCAGCCAAGGCCTAGCGGTCTACGAGCAGTACTTC. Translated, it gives CASSQGLAVYEQYF.

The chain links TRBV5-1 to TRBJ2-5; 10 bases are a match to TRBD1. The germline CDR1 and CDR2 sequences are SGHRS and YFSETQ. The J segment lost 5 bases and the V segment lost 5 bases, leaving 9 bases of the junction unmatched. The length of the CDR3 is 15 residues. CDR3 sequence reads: CASRERQGARETQYF. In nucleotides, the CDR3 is TGCGCCAGCAGGGAAAGACAGGGGGCGCGGGAGACCCAGTACTTC.

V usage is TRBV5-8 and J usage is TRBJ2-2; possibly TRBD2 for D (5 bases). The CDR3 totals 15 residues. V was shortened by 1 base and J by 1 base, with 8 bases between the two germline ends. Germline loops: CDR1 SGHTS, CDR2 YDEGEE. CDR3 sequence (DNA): TGTGCCAGCAGCTTGAGGAGGCAGAACACCGGGGAGCTGTTTTTT. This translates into CASSLRRQNTGELFF.

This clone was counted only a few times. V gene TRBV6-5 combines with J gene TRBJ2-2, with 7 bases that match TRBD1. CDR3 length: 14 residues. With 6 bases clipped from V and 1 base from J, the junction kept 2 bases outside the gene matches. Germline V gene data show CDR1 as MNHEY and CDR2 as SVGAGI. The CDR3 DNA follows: TGTGCCAGCAGCAGGACAGGGAACACCGGGGAGCTGTTTTTT. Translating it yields CASSRTGNTGELFF.

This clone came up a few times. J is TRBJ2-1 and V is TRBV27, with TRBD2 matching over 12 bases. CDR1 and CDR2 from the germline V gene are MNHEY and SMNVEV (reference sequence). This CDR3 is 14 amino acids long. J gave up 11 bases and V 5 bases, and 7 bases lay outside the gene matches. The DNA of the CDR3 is TGTGCCAGCAGTCCCCGGACTAGCGGGACTCAGCAGTTCTTC. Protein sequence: CASSPRTSGTQQFF.

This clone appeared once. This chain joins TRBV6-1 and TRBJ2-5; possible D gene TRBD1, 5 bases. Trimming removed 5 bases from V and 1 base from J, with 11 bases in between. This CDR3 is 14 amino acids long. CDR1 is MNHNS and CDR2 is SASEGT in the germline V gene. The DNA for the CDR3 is TGTGCCAGCAGTCCCGGACACCTCCAAGAGACCCAGTACTTC. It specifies CASSPGHLQETQYF.

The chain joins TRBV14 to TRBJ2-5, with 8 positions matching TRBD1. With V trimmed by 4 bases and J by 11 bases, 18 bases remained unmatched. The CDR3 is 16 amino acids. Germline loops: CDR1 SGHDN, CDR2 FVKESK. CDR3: CASSPGTGGPRGEQYF. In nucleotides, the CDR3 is TGTGCCAGCAGCCCGGGGACAGGTGGGCCTCGTGGTGAGCAGTACTTC.

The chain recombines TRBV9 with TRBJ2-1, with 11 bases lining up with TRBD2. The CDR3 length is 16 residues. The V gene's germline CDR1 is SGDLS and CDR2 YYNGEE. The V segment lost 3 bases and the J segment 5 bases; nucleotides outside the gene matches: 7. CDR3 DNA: TGTGCCAGCAGCGCAACCGGGACTAGCGGCCACAATGAGCAGTTCTTC. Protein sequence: CASSATGTSGHNEQFF.

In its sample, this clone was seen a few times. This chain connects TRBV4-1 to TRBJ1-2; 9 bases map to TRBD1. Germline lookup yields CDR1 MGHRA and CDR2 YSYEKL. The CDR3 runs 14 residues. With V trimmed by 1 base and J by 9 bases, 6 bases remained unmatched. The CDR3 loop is CASSQGGTGSRYTF. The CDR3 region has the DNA TGCGCCAGCAGCCAAGGGGGGACAGGGAGTCGCTACACCTTC.

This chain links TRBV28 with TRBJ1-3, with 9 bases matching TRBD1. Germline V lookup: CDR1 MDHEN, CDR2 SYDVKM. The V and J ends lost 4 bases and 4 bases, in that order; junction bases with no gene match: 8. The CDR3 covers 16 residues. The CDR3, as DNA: TGTGCCAGCAGTTCCTCACCGGGACAGGGAGGAAACACCATATATTTT. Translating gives CASSSSPGQGGNTIYF. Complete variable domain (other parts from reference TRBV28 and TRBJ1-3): DVKVTQSSRYLVKRTGEKVFLECVQDMDHENMFWYRQDPGLGLRLIYFSYDVKMKEKGDIPEGYSVSREKKERFSLILESASTNQTSMYLCASSSSPGQGGNTIYFGEGSWLTVV.

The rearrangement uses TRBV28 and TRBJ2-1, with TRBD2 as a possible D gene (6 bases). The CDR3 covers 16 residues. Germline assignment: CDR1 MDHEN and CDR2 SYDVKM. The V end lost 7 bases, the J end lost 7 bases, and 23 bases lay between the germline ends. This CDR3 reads CASTAFGVGGSNEQFF. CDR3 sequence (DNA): TGTGCCAGCACCGCGTTTGGTGTGGGAGGTTCGAATGAGCAGTTCTTC.